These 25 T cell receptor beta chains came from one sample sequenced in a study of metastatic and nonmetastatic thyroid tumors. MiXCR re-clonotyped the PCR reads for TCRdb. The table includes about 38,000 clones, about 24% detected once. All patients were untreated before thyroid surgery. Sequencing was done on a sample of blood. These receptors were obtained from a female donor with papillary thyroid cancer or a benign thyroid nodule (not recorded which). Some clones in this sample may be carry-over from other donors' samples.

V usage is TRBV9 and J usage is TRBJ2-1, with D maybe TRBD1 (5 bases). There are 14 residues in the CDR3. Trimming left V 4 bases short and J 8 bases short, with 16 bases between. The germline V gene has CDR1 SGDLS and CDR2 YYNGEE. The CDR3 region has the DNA TGTGCCAGCAGCCAAAACCAGGGTTTGTATGAGCAGTTCTTC. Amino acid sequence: CASSQNQGLYEQFF.

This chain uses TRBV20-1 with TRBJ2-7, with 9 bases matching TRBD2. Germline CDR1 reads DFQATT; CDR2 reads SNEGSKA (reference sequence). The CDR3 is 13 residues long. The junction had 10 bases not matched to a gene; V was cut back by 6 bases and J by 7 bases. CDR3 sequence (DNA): TGCAGTGCCATACTAGCGGGTCGGTTAGAGCAGTACTTC. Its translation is CSAILAGRLEQYF.

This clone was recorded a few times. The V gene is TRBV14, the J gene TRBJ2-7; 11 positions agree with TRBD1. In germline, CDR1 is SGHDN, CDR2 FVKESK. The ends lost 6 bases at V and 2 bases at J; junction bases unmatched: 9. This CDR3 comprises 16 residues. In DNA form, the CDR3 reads TGTGCCAGCAGTCTAATATCGGGACAGGGGGCCTACGAGCAGTACTTC. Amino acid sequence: CASSLISGQGAYEQYF. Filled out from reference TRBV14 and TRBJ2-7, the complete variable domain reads EAGVTQFPSHSVIEKGQTVTLRCDPISGHDNLYWYRRVMGKEIKFLLHFVKESKQDESGMPNNRFLAERTGGTYSTLKVQPAELEDSGVYFCASSLISGQGAYEQYFGPGTRLTVT.

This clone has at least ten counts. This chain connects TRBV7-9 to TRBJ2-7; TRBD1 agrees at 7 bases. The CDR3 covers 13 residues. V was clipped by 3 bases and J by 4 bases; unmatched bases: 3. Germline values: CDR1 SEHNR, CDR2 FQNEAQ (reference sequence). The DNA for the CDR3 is TGTGCCAGCAGCTTCTCACAGGGGTACGAGCAGTACTTC. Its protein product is CASSFSQGYEQYF.

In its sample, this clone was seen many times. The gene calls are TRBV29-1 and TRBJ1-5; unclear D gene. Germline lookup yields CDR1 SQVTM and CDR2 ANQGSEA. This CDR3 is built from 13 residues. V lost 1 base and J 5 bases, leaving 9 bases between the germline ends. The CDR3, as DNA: TGCAGCGTTGAAGTGGGGAGAGATCAGCCCCAGCATTTT. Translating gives CSVEVGRDQPQHF.

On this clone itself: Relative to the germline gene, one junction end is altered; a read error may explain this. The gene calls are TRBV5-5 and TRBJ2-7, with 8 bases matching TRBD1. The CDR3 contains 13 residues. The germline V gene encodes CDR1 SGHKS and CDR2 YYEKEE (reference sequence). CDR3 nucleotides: TGTGCCAACAGCTCTCAGGGGGCCTACGAGCAGTGCTTC. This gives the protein CANSSQGAYEQCF.

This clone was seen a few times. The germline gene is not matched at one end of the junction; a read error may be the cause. Here the CDR3 reads CASRGPYNSPLHF. The CDR3 nucleotides read TGTGCCAGCAGGGGACCTTATAATTCACCACTCCACTTT. V gene TRBV6-1 combines with J gene TRBJ1-6, with a possible D match to TRBD1 (5 bases). The CDR3 sequence is 13 residues long. Germline CDR1 and CDR2: MNHNS and SASEGT.

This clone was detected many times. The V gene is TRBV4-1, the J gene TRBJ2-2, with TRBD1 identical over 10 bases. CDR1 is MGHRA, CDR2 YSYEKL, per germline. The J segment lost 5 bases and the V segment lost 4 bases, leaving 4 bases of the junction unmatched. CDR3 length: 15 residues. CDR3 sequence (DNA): TGCGCCAGCAGCCCGACAGGGGGCTCTACCGGGGAGCTGTTTTTT. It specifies CASSPTGGSTGELFF.

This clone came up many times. The CDR3: CSASRQGAIRNEQYF. As DNA, the CDR3 is TGCAGTGCTAGTCGACAGGGGGCGATAAGGAACGAGCAGTACTTC. The rearrangement joins TRBV20-1 to TRBJ2-7; 10 nucleotides line up with TRBD1. Trimming cost V 3 bases and J 5 bases; bases outside gene matches: 10. Germline CDR1 reads DFQATT; CDR2 reads SNEGSKA (reference sequence). The CDR3 is 15 amino acids.

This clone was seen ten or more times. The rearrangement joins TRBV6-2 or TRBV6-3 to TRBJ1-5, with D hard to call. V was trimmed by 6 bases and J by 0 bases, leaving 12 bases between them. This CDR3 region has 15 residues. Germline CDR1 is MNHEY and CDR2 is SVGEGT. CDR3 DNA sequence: TGTGCCAGCAGAACTGCGGGATATAGCAATCAGCCCCAGCATTTT. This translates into CASRTAGYSNQPQHF.

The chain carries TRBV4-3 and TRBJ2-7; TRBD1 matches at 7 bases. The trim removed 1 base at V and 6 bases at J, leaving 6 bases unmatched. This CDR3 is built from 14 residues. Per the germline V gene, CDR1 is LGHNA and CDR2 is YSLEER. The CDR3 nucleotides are TGCGCCAGCAGCCAAGTGACAGGGCCGGGCGAGCAGTACTTC. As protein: CASSQVTGPGEQYF.

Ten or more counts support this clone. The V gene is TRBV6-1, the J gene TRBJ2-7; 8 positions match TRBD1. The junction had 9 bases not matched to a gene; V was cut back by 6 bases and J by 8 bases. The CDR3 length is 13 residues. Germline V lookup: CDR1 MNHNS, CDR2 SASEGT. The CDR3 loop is CASSRSGGGKQYF. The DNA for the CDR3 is TGTGCCAGCAGCCGATCAGGGGGCGGCAAGCAGTACTTC.

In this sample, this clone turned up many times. The CDR3 nucleotides read TGTGCCAGTAGTCCTCAAGGGACCGTCCCTTCGCGGGAGCAGTACTTC. Its translation: CASSPQGTVPSREQYF. The chain has TRBV19 and TRBJ2-7; possibly TRBD1 or TRBD2 for D (5 bases each). This CDR3 spans 16 amino acids. V lost 5 bases and J 7 bases, leaving 24 bases between the germline ends. Germline V gene sequence: CDR1 LNHDA, CDR2 SQIVND (reference sequence). The full variable domain, rest sourced from reference TRBV19 and TRBJ2-7, is DGGITQSPKYLFRKEGQNVTLSCEQNLNHDAMYWYRQDPGQGLRLIYYSQIVNDFQKGDIAEGYSVSREKKESFPLTVTSAQKNPTAFYLCASSPQGTVPSREQYFGPGTRLTVT.

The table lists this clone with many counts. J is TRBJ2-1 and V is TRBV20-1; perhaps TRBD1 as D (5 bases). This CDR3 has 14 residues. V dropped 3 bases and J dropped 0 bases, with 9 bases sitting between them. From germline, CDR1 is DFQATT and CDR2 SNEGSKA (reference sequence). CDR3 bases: TGCAGTGCTAGCGTTCAGGGCTCCTACAATGAGCAGTTCTTC. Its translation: CSASVQGSYNEQFF.

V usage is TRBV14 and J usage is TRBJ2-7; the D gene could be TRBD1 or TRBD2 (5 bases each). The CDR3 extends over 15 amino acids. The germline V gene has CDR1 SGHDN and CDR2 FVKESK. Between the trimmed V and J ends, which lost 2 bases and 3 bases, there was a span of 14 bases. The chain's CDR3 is CASSQRTSRGYEQYF. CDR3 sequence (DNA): TGTGCCAGCAGCCAACGGACATCTCGGGGCTACGAGCAGTACTTC.

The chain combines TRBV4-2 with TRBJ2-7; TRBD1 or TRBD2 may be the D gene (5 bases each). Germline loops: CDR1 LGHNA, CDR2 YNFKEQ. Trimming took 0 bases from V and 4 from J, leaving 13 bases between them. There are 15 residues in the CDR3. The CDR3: CASSQDWGWGYEQYF. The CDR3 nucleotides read TGTGCCAGCAGCCAAGATTGGGGGTGGGGGTACGAGCAGTACTTC.

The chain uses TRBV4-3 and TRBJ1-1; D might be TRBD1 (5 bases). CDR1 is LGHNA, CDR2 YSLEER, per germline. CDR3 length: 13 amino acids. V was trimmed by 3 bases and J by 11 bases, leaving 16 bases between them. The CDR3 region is CASSHEGPAKAFF. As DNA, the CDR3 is TGCGCCAGCAGCCACGAGGGGCCCGCGAAGGCTTTCTTT.

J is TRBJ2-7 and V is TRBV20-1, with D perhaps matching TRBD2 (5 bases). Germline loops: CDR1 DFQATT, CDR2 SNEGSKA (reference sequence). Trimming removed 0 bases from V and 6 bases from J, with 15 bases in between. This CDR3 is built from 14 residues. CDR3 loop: CSARDWMGVVEQYF. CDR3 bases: TGCAGTGCTAGAGATTGGATGGGAGTGGTCGAGCAGTACTTC.

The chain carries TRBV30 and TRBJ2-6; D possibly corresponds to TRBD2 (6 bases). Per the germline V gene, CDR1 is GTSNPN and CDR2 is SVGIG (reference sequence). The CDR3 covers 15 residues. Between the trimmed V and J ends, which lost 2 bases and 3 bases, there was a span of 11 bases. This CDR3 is CAWSLGLGGANVLTF. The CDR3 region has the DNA TGTGCCTGGAGTCTGGGACTGGGTGGGGCCAACGTCCTGACTTTC.

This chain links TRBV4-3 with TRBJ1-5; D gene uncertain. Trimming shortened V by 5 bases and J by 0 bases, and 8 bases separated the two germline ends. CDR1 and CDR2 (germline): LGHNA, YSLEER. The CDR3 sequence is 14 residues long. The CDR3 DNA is TGCGCCAGCAGCGGGGAGTATAGCAATCAGCCCCAGCATTTT. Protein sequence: CASSGEYSNQPQHF.

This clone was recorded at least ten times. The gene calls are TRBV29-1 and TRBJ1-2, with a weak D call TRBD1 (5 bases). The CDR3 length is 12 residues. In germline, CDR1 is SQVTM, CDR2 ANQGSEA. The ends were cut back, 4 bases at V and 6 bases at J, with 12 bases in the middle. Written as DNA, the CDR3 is TGCAGCGTTGGGGGGGATTCGGATGGCTACACCTTC. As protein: CSVGGDSDGYTF.

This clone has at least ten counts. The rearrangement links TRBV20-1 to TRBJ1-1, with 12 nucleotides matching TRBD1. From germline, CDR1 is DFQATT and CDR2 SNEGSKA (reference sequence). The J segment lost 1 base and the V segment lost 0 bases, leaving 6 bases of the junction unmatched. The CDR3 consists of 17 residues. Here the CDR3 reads CSAREGGTGGWNTEAFF. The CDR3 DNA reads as TGCAGTGCTAGAGAGGGGGGGACAGGGGGCTGGAACACTGAAGCTTTCTTT.

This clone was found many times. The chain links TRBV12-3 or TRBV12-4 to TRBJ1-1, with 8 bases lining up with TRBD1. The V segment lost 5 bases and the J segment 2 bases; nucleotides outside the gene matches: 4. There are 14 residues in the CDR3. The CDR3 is CASSRQGTNTEAFF. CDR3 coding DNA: TGTGCCAGCAGTCGACAGGGGACTAACACTGAAGCTTTCTTT.

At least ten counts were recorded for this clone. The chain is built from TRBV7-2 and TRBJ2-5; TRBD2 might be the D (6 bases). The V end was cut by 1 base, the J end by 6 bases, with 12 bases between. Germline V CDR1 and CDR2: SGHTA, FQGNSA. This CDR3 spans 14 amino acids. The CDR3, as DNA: TGTGCCAGCAGCTTAGGGACTACCACCCAGACCCAGTACTTC. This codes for CASSLGTTTQTQYF.

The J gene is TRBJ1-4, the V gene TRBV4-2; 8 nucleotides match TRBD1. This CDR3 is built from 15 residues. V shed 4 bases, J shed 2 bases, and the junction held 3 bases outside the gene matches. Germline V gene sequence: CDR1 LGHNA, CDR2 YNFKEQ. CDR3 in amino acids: CASSLYRGTNEKLFF. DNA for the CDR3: TGTGCCAGCAGCCTTTACAGGGGGACTAATGAAAAACTGTTTTTT.